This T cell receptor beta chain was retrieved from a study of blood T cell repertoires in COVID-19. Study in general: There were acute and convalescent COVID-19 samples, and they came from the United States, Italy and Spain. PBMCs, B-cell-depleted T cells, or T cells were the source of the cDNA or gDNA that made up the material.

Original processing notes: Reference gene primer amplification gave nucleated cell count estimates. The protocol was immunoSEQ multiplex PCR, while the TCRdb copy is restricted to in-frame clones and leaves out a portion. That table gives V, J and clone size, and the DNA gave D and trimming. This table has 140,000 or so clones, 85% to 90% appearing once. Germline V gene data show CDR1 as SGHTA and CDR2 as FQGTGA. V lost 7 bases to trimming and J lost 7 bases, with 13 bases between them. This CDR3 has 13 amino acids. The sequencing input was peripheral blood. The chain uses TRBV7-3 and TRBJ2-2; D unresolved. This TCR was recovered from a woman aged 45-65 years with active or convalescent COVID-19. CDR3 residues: CASTLNARGELFF. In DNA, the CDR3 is TGTGCCAGCACCCTAAATGCACGCGGGGAGCTGTTTTTT.